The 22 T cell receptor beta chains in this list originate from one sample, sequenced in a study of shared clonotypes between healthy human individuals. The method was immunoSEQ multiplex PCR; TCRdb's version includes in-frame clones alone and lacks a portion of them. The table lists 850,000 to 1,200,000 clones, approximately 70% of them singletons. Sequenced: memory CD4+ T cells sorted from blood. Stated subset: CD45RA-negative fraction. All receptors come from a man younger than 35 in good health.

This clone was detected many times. The CDR3: CASSRGTGGVETQYF. CDR3 DNA sequence: TGCGCCAGCAGTAGGGGGACAGGGGGTGTTGAGACCCAGTACTTC. The chain couples TRBV10-1 to TRBJ2-5; 11 bases map to TRBD1. The CDR3 has 15 residues. With V trimmed by 5 bases and J by 5 bases, 7 bases remained unmatched. CDR1 and CDR2 (germline): WNHNN, SYGVQD (reference sequence).

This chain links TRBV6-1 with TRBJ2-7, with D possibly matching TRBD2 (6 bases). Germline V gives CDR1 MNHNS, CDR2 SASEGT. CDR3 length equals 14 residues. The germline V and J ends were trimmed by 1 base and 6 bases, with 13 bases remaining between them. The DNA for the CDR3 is TGTGCCAGCAGTGAAGGTGGAGGGTTTGGCGAGCAGTACTTC. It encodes CASSEGGGFGEQYF.

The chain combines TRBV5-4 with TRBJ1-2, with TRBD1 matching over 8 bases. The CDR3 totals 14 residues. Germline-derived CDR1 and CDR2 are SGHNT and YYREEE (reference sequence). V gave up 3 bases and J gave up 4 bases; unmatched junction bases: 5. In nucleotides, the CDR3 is TGTGCCAGCAGCTATGGACAGGGTTTCTATGGCTACACCTTC. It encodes CASSYGQGFYGYTF. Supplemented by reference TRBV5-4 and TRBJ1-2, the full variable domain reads ETGVTQSPTHLIKTRGQQVTLRCSSQSGHNTVSWYQQALGQGPQFIFQYYREEENGRGNFPPRFSGLQFPNYSSELNVNALELDDSALYLCASSYGQGFYGYTFGSGTRLTVV.

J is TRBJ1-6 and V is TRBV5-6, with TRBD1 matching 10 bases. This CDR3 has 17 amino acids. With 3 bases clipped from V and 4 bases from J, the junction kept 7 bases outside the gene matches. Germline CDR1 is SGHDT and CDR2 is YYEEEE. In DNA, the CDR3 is TGTGCCAGCAGCTCAAGGGGGGACAGGGGTTATAATTCACCCCTCCACTTT. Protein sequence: CASSSRGDRGYNSPLHF.

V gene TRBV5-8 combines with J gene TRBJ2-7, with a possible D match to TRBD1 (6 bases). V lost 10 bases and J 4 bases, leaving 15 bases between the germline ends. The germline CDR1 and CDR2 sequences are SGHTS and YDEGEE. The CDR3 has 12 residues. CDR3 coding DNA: TGTGCCTCCAGGGGTTATCAGTACGAGCAGTACTTC. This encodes CASRGYQYEQYF.

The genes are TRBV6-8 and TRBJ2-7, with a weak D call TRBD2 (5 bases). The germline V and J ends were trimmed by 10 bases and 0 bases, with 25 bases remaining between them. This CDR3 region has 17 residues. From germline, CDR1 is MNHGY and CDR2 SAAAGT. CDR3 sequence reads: CATHLSGVGSSSYEQYF. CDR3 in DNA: TGTGCCACCCACCTCTCGGGTGTGGGGAGTAGCTCCTACGAGCAGTACTTC.

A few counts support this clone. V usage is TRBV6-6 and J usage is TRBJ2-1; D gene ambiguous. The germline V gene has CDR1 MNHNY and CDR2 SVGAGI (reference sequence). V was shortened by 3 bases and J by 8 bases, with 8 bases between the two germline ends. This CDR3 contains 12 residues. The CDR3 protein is CASSYTLDEQFF. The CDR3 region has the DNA TGTGCCAGCAGTTATACTCTCGATGAGCAGTTCTTC.

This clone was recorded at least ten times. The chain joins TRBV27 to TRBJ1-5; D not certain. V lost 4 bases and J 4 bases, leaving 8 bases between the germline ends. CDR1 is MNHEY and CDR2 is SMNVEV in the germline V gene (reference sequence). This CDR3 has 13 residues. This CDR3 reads CASSSSENQPQHF. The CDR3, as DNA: TGTGCCAGCAGTTCGTCAGAGAATCAGCCCCAGCATTTT.

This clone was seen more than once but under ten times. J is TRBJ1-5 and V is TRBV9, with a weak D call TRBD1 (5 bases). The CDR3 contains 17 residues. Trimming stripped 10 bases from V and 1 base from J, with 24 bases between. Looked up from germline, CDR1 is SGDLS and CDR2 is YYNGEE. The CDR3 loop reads CARPSVNPKGSNQPQHF. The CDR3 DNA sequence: TGTGCCCGACCATCAGTTAATCCGAAGGGGAGCAATCAGCCCCAGCATTTT.

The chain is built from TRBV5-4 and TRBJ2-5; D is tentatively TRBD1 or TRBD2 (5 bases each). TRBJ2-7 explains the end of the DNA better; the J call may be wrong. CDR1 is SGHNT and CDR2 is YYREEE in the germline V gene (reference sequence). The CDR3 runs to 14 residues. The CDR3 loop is CASSSGALSYEQYF. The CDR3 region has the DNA TGTGCCAGCAGCTCCGGGGCCCTCTCCTACGAGCAGTACTTC.

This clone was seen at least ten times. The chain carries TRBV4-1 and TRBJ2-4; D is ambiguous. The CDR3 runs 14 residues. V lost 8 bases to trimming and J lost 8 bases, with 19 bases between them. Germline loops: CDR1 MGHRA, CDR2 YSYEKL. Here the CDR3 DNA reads TGCGCCAGCTCCCCCATGACCCTTGGGGACATTCAGTACTTC. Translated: CASSPMTLGDIQYF.

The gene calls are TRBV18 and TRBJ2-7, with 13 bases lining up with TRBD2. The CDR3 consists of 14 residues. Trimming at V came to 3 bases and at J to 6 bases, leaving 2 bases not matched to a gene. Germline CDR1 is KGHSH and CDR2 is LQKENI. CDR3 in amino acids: CASSPGTSGTEQYF. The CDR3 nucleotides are TGTGCCAGCTCACCCGGGACTAGCGGGACCGAGCAGTACTTC.

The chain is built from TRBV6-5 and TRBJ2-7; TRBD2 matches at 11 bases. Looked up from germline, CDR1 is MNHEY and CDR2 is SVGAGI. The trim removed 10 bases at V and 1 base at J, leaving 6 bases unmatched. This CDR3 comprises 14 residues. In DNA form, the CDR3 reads TGTGCCACGAGGGTAGCGGGAGGGTCCTACGAGCAGTACTTC. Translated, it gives CATRVAGGSYEQYF.

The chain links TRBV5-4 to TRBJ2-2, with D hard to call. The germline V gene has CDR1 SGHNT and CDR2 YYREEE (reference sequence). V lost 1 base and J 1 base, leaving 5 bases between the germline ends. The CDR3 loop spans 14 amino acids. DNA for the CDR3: TGTGCCAGCAGCTTGAGAATGAACACCGGGGAGCTGTTTTTT. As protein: CASSLRMNTGELFF.

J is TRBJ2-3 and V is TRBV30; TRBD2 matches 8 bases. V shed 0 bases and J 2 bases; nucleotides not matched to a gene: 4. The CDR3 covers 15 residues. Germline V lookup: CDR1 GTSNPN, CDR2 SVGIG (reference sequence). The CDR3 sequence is CAWSVVAGSTDTQYF. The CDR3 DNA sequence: TGTGCCTGGAGTGTAGTAGCGGGGTCCACAGATACGCAGTATTTT.

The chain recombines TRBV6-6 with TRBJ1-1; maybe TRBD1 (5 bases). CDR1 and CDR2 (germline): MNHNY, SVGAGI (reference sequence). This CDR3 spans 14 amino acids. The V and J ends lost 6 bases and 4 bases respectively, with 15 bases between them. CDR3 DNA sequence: TGTGCCAGCAGCTCCTCTTGGCAGGGCACTGAAGCTTTCTTT. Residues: CASSSSWQGTEAFF.

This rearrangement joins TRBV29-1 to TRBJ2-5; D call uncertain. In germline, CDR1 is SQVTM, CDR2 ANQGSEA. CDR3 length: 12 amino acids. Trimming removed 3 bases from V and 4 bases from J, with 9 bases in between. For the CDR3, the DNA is TGCAGCGTTGACAATAATCCAGAGACCCAGTACTTC. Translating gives CSVDNNPETQYF.

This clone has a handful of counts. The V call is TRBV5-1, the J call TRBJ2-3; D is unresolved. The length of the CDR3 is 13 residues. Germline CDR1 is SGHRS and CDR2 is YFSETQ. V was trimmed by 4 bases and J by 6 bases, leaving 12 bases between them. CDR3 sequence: CASSPSLGDTQYF. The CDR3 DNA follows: TGCGCCAGCAGCCCGAGCCTAGGGGATACGCAGTATTTT.

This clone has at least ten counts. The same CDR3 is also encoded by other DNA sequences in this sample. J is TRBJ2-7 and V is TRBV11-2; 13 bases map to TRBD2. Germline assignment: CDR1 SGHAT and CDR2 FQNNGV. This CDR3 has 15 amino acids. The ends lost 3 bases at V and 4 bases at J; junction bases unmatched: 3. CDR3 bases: TGTGCCAGCAGCTTTACTAGCGGGGGGGCTTACGAGCAGTACTTC. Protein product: CASSFTSGGAYEQYF.

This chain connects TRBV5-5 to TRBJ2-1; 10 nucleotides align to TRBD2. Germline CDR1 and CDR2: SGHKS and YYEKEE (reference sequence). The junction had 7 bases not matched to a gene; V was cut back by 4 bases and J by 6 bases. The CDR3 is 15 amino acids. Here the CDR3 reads CASSPRTSGPNEQFF. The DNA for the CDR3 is TGTGCCAGCAGCCCTAGGACTAGCGGACCCAATGAGCAGTTCTTC.

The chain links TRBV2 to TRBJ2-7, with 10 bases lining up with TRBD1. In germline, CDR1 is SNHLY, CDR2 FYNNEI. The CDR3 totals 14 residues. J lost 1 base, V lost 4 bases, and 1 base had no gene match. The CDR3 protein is CASSGTGGSYEQYF. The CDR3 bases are TGTGCCAGCAGTGGGACAGGGGGGTCCTACGAGCAGTACTTC.

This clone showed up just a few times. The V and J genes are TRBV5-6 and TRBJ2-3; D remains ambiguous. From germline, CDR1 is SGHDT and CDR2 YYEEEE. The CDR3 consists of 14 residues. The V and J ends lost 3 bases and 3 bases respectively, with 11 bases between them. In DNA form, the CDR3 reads TGTGCCAGCAGCTCGATAACCCGGACAGATACGCAGTATTTT. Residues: CASSSITRTDTQYF.